This T cell receptor beta chain appears in the sequencing data of a study of T cell clonotyping in hematopoietic cell transplantation. There are 13 residues in the CDR3. Germline-derived CDR1 and CDR2 are SGHTA and FQGNSA. Deletions cut 3 bases from V and 4 bases from J, with 7 bases between. The method was immunoSEQ multiplex PCR; TCRdb's version includes in-frame clones alone and lacks a portion of them. The table shows roughly 15,000 clones, with around 62% occurring only once. Overall study results and limits: After transplant, recipient diversity fell while pathologically expanded clonotypes grew through day 180. Few recipient clonotypes overlapped donors; over 95% were de novo at given depth.

As regards this clone: Its matching antigen is unknown.

This sequence originates from a human donor who either received an allogeneic hematopoietic cell transplant for a myeloid malignancy or was a related donor (not recorded which). Some clones in this sample may be carry-over from other donors' samples. The chain employs TRBV7-2 and TRBJ1-5; no clear D. The sequencing sample was made of PBMCs. CDR3 nucleotides: TGTGCCAGCAGCTTTTGGGAAAATCAGCCCCAGCATTTT. This encodes CASSFWENQPQHF.